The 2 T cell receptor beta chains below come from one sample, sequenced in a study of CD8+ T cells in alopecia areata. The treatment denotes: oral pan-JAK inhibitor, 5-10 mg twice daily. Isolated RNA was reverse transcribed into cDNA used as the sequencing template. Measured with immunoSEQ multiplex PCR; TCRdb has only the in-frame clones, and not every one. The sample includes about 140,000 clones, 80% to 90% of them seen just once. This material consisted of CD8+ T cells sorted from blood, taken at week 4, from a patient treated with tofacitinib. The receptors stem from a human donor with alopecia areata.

CDR3 DNA: TGTGCCAGCAGCCCACAGCCTCCGGACAGGAATGAAAAACTGTTTTTT. It specifies CASSPQPPDRNEKLFF. This chain joins TRBV7-9 and TRBJ1-4; the match to TRBD1 covers 7 bases. The CDR3 runs to 16 residues. From germline, CDR1 is SEHNR and CDR2 FQNEAQ (reference sequence). The V gene end was trimmed by 5 bases and the J gene end by 5 bases; junction bases not matched to a gene: 11.

CDR3 residues: CASTRDHSTEAFF. In DNA, the CDR3 is TGCGCCAGCACCAGGGATCATTCCACTGAAGCTTTCTTT. The chain is built from TRBV10-2 and TRBJ1-1, with D perhaps matching TRBD1 (5 bases). V lost 7 bases, J lost 4 bases, and 13 bases lay in between. The CDR3 has 13 residues. Per germline, CDR1 WSHSY and CDR2 SAAADI.